This T cell receptor (beta chain) was identified in a study of blood T cell repertoires in COVID-19. Looking at the study overall: Samples came from the United States, Italy and Spain, spanning acute and convalescent COVID-19. PBMCs, B-cell-depleted T cells, or T cells provided the cDNA or gDNA that made up the material.

The CDR3 totals 13 residues. Germline V lookup: CDR1 MNHEY, CDR2 SVGAGI. V was pared by 7 bases and J by 4 bases, with 10 bases between. As processed by the authors: For nucleated cells, counts were estimated from reference gene primer amplification. TCRdb's table, derived via immunoSEQ multiplex PCR, lists solely in-frame clones and lacks some. V and J calls and clone size are those listed in that table; D and trimming were worked out from the DNA. Of 55,000 to 70,000 clones listed, more than 70% are singletons. This clone was seen more than once but under ten times. The sequenced material came from peripheral blood. The chain couples TRBV6-5 to TRBJ2-2; maybe TRBD2 (6 bases). The clonotype was recovered from a man in his sixties with active or convalescent COVID-19. The CDR3 protein is CASTWGVTGELFF. Written as DNA, the CDR3 is TGTGCCAGCACCTGGGGGGTCACCGGGGAGCTGTTTTTT.